A single sample is the source of the 10 T cell receptor beta chains below, sequenced in a study of blood T cell repertoires in COVID-19. Clones were read by immunoSEQ multiplex PCR, and TCRdb kept only the in-frame ones, dropping some. The table records a few hundred thousand clones, 65% to 90% of them present only once. Material: PBMCs or T cells enriched from blood (not recorded which). The receptors originated from a middle-aged woman with acute COVID-19.

The chain links TRBV9 to TRBJ2-7; 12 nucleotides agree with TRBD1. V lost 4 bases to trimming and J lost 7 bases; unmatched junction nucleotides: 12. Per germline, CDR1 SGDLS and CDR2 YYNGEE. The CDR3 runs 16 residues. The CDR3 DNA follows: TGTGCCAGCAGCAATCTTGGGGGACAGGGGGCAAAGGAGCAGTACTTC. It translates to CASSNLGGQGAKEQYF.

V gene TRBV28 combines with J gene TRBJ2-2; 13 bases align to TRBD2. This CDR3 spans 17 amino acids. Trimming removed 4 bases from V and 3 bases from J; junction bases left unmatched: 5. Per germline, CDR1 MDHEN and CDR2 SYDVKM. The CDR3 is CASSSYGLAGDTGELFF. DNA for the CDR3: TGTGCCAGCAGTTCTTACGGACTAGCGGGAGACACCGGGGAGCTGTTTTTT.

This chain connects TRBV13 to TRBJ1-6; 10 bases are a match to TRBD1. Germline trimming cut 9 bases from V and 9 bases from J; bases unmatched to any gene: 8. This CDR3 spans 14 amino acids. Germline assignment: CDR1 PRHDT and CDR2 FYEKMQ (reference sequence). CDR3 coding DNA: TGTGCCAGTGTCCAGGGGGACAGGGGTTCACCCCTCCACTTT. It is translated as CASVQGDRGSPLHF. Supplemented by reference TRBV13 and TRBJ1-6, the full variable domain reads AAGVIQSPRHLIKEKRETATLKCYPIPRHDTVYWYQQGPGQDPQFLISFYEKMQSDKGSIPDRFSAQQFSDYHSELNMSSLELGDSALYFCASVQGDRGSPLHFGNGTRLTVT.

The chain's CDR3 is CASSPRTGGQPQHF. As DNA, the CDR3 is TGTGCCAGCAGCCCCCGGACAGGGGGTCAGCCCCAGCATTTT. The gene calls are TRBV3-1 (or the pseudogene TRBV3-2) and TRBJ1-5, with 10 bases fitting TRBD1. J gave up 6 bases and V 4 bases, and 3 bases lay outside the gene matches. Germline lookup yields CDR1 LGHDT and CDR2 YNNKEL (reference sequence). This CDR3 is 14 amino acids long.

The V gene is TRBV19, the J gene TRBJ1-6; D not certain. V lost 3 bases and J lost 8, with 8 bases in between. CDR1 is LNHDA, CDR2 SQIVND, per germline (reference sequence). This CDR3 contains 13 residues. The chain's CDR3 is CASSMGGDSPLHF. DNA of the CDR3: TGTGCCAGTAGTATGGGCGGGGATTCACCCCTCCACTTT.

The chain is built from TRBV10-3 and TRBJ2-4; the match to TRBD2 covers 7 bases. This CDR3 contains 15 residues. Germline V gene lookup returns CDR1 ENHRY and CDR2 SYGVKD. V lost 2 bases, J lost 8 bases, and 9 bases stayed unmatched. CDR3 nucleotide sequence: TGTGCCATCAGTGAGGGTGGTCTAGCGGCGGACATTCAGTACTTC. This codes for CAISEGGLAADIQYF.

The table lists this clone with a count of one. V is TRBV7-2 and J is TRBJ2-1, with 9 bases matching TRBD1. The length of the CDR3 is 15 residues. V gave up 4 bases and J gave up 6 bases; unmatched junction bases: 7. The germline gives CDR1 SGHTA, CDR2 FQGNSA. The CDR3, as DNA: TGTGCCAGCAGCTCCGCCCGGGACAGGGCCAATGAGCAGTTCTTC. Translation: CASSSARDRANEQFF.

The rearrangement joins TRBV7-9 to TRBJ2-1; tentatively, D is TRBD2 (6 bases). The CDR3 is 15 residues long. Trimming pared 7 bases from V and 7 bases from J, leaving 20 bases between. Germline-derived CDR1 and CDR2 are SEHNR and FQNEAQ (reference sequence). DNA for the CDR3: TGTGCCAGCATTCACCTCGGGAGTGCGTGGAATGAGCAGTTCTTC. This codes for CASIHLGSAWNEQFF.

This chain links TRBV7-2 with TRBJ1-2; 7 bases map to TRBD1. The CDR3 runs 14 residues. Germline V gene data show CDR1 as SGHTA and CDR2 as FQGNSA. V was clipped by 5 bases and J by 5 bases; unmatched bases: 8. The CDR3 DNA reads TGTGCCAGCAGCGCGACAGGGATATCTTATGGCTACACCTTC. The encoded protein is CASSATGISYGYTF.

This rearrangement joins TRBV19 to TRBJ2-2; D is perhaps TRBD2 (7 bases). Germline loops: CDR1 LNHDA, CDR2 SQIVND (reference sequence). This CDR3 comprises 15 residues. Trimming took off 10 bases at V and 3 bases at J, with 18 bases between the two ends. The CDR3 DNA is TGTGCCACCCGGGCGGGGGCGTCTGACACCGGGGAGCTGTTTTTT. Its translation is CATRAGASDTGELFF. Filled out from reference TRBV19 and TRBJ2-2, the complete variable domain reads DGGITQSPKYLFRKEGQNVTLSCEQNLNHDAMYWYRQDPGQGLRLIYYSQIVNDFQKGDIAEGYSVSREKKESFPLTVTSAQKNPTAFYLCATRAGASDTGELFFGEGSRLTVL.